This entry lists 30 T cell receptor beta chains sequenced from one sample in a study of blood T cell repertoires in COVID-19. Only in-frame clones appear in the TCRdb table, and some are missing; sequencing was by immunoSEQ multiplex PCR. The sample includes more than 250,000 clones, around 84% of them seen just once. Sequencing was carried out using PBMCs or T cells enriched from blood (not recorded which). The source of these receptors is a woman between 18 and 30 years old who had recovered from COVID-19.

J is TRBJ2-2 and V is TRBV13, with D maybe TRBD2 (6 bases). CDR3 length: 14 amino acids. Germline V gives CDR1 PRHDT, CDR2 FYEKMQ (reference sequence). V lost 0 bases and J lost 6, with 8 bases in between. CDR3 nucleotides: TGTGCCAGCAGCTTAGGGCGGGATCCCGGGGAGCTGTTTTTT. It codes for CASSLGRDPGELFF.

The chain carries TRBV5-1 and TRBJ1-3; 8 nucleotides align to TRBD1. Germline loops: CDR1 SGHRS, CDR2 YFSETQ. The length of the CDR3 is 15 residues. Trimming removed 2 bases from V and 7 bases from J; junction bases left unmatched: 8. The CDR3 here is CASSLDVQGANTIYF. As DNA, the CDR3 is TGCGCCAGCAGCTTAGATGTCCAGGGGGCCAACACCATATATTTT.

In nucleotides, the CDR3 is TGCAGCGTTCAGGCTAACACTGAAGCTTTCTTT. Its protein product is CSVQANTEAFF. The chain uses TRBV29-1 and TRBJ1-1; no clear D gene. The CDR3 sequence is 11 residues long. Germline assignment: CDR1 SQVTM and CDR2 ANQGSEA. V was shortened by 5 bases and J by 2 bases, with 6 bases between the two germline ends.

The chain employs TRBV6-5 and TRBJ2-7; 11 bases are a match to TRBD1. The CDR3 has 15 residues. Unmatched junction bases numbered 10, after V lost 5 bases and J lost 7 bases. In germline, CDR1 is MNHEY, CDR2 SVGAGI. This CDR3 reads CASSIAGQGGGEQYF. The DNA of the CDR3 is TGTGCCAGCAGTATCGCGGGACAGGGGGGTGGGGAGCAGTACTTC.

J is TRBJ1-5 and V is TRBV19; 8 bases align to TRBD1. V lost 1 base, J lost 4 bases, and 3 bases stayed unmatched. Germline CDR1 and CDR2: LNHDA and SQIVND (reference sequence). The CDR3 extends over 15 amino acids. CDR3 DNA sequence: TGTGCCAGTAGTATAGTTAGGGACAGGAATCAGCCCCAGCATTTT. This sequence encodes CASSIVRDRNQPQHF.

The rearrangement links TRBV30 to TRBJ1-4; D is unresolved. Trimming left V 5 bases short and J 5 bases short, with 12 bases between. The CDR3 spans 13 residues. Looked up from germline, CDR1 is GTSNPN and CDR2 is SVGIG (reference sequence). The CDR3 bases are TGTGCCTGGTGTCCCCTCTCGAATGAAAAACTGTTTTTT. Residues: CAWCPLSNEKLFF.

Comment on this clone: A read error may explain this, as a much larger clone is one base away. The DNA of the CDR3 is TGTGCCAGCTCACCAGTCGGACAGGACACTGAAGCTTTCTTT. It codes for CASSPVGQDTEAFF. The chain uses TRBV18 and TRBJ1-1; 7 bases line up with TRBD1. V gave up 2 bases and J gave up 3 bases; unmatched junction bases: 3. From germline, CDR1 is KGHSH and CDR2 LQKENI. The CDR3 length is 14 residues.

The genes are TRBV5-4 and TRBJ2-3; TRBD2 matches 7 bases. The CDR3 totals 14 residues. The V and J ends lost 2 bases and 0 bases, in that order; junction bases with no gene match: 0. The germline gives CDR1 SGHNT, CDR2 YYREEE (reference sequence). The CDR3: CASSFSGSTDTQYF. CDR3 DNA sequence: TGTGCCAGCAGCTTTAGCGGGAGCACAGATACGCAGTATTTT.

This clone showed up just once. CDR3 bases: TGTGCCAGTAGACCCCGGGGAGTACCTAACTATGGCTACACCTTC. Its protein product is CASRPRGVPNYGYTF. The V gene is TRBV19, the J gene TRBJ1-2; the D is unclear. Between the trimmed V and J ends, which lost 6 bases and 0 bases, there was a span of 14 bases. From germline, CDR1 is LNHDA and CDR2 SQIVND (reference sequence). The CDR3 contains 15 residues.

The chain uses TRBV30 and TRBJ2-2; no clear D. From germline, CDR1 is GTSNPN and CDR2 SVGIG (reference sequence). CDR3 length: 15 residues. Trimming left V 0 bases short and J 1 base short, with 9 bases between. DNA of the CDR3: TGTGCCTGGAGTGTCGGTACTGGGAACACCGGGGAGCTGTTTTTT. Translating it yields CAWSVGTGNTGELFF.

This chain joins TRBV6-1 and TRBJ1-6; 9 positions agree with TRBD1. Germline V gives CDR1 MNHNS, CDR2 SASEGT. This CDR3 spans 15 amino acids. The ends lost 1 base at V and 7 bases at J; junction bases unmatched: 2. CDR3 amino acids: CASSEGDRGNSPLHF. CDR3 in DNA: TGTGCCAGCAGTGAAGGCGACAGGGGGAATTCACCCCTCCACTTT.

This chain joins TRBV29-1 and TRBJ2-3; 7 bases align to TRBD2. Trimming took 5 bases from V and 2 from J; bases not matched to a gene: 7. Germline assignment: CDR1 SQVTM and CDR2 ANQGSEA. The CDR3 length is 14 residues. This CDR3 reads CSVRAGFDTDTQYF. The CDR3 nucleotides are TGCAGCGTTCGAGCGGGATTCGACACAGATACGCAGTATTTT.

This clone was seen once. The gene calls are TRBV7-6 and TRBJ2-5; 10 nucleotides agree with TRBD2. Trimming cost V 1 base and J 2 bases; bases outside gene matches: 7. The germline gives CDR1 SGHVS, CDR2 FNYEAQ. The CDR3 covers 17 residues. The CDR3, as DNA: TGTGCCAGCAGCTTAGTGGCCCCGACTAGCGGGCAAGAGACCCAGTACTTC. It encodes CASSLVAPTSGQETQYF.

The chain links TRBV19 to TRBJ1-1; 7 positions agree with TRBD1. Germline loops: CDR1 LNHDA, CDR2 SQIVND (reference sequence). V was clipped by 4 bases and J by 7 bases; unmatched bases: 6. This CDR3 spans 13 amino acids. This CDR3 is CASSTRQGGEAFF. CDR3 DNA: TGTGCCAGTAGTACCCGACAGGGAGGTGAAGCTTTCTTT.

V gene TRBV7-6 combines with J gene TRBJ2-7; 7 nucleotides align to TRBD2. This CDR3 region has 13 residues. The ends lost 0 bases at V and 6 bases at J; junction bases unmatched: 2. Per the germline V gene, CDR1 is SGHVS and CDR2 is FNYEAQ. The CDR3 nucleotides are TGTGCCAGCAGCTTAGCAGGGAGGGGCGAGCAGTACTTC. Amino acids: CASSLAGRGEQYF.

The CDR3 spells CASSPQTVGNEKLFF. CDR3 coding DNA: TGTGCCAGCTCACCACAGACAGTGGGTAATGAAAAACTGTTTTTT. The chain links TRBV18 to TRBJ1-4, with D perhaps matching TRBD1 (5 bases). Trimming took off 1 base at V and 4 bases at J, with 10 bases between the two ends. The CDR3 length is 15 residues. The germline V gene encodes CDR1 KGHSH and CDR2 LQKENI.

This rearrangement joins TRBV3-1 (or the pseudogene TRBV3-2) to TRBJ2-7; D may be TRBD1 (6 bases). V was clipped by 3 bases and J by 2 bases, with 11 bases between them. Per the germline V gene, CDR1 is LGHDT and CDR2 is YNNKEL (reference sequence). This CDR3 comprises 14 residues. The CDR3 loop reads CASSHNDRTYEQYF. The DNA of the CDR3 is TGTGCCAGCAGCCATAACGACAGGACCTACGAGCAGTACTTC.

CDR3 sequence: CASSRTTGGNYGYTF. CDR3 nucleotide sequence: TGCGCCAGCAGCCGGACGACAGGGGGCAACTATGGCTACACCTTC. J is TRBJ1-2 and V is TRBV4-1; TRBD1 aligns across 10 bases. Trimming cost V 4 bases and J 2 bases; bases outside gene matches: 4. Germline V gene sequence: CDR1 MGHRA, CDR2 YSYEKL. The CDR3 consists of 15 residues.

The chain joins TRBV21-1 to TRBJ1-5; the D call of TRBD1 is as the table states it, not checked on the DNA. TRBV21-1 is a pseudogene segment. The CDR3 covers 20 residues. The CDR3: CASSKKITRIQGKDNQPQHF. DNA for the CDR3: TGTGCCAGCAGCAAAAAAATCACCCGGATACAGGGAAAGGACAATCAGCCCCAGCATTTT.

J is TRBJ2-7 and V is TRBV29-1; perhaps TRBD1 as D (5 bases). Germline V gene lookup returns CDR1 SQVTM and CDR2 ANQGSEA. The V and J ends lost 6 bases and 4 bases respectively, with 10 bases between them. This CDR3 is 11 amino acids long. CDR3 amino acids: CSVTQGYEQYF. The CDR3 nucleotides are TGCAGCGTAACGCAGGGATACGAGCAGTACTTC.

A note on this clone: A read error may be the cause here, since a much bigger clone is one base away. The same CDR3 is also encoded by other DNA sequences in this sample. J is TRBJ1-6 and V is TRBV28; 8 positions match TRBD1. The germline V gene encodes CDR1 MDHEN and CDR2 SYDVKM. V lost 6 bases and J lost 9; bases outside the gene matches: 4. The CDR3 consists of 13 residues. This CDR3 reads CASRSTGGSPLHF. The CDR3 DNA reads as TGTGCCAGCAGATCAACAGGGGGTTCACCCCTCCACTTT.

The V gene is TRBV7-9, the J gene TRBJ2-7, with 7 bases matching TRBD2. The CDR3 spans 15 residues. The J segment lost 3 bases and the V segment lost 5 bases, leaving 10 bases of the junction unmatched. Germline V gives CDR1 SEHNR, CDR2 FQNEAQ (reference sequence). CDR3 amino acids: CASSIRLASGYEQYF. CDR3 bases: TGTGCCAGCAGCATCCGACTAGCATCGGGCTACGAGCAGTACTTC.

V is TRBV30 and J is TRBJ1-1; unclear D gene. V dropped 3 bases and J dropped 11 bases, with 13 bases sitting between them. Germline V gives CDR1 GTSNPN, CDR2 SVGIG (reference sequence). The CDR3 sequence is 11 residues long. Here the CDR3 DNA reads TGTGCCTGGAGCCCCTCAAATCGGGCTTTCTTT. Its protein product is CAWSPSNRAFF.

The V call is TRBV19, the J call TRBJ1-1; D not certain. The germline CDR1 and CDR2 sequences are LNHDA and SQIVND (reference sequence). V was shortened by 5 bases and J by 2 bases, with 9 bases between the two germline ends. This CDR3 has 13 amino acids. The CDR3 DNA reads TGTGCCAGTAGTTCTCAGGCTAACACTGAAGCTTTCTTT. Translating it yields CASSSQANTEAFF.

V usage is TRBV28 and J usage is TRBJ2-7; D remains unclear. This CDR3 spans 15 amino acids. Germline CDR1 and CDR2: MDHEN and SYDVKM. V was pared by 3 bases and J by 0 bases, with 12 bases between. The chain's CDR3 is CASSLAGDHSYEQYF. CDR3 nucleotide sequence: TGTGCCAGCAGTTTGGCAGGTGACCACTCCTACGAGCAGTACTTC.

CDR3 amino acids: CASSLIPTGGNTF. CDR3 in DNA: TGTGCCAGCAGCCTTATTCCGACAGGGGGCAACACCTTC. The J gene is TRBJ1-2, the V gene TRBV28, with TRBD1 identical over 10 bases. Germline V gene data show CDR1 as MDHEN and CDR2 as SYDVKM. Trimming at V came to 6 bases and at J to 12 bases, leaving 10 bases not matched to a gene. The CDR3 is made up of 13 amino acids.

The CDR3 sequence: CASSSSPGLILDEQFF. The CDR3 nucleotides read TGTGCCAGCAGCTCATCCCCAGGACTAATCTTGGATGAGCAGTTCTTC. V and J are TRBV3-1 (or the pseudogene TRBV3-2) and TRBJ2-1; the D gene is possibly TRBD2 (6 bases). CDR3 length: 16 residues. V was clipped by 5 bases and J by 8 bases, with 22 bases between them. Germline lookup yields CDR1 LGHDT and CDR2 YNNKEL (reference sequence).

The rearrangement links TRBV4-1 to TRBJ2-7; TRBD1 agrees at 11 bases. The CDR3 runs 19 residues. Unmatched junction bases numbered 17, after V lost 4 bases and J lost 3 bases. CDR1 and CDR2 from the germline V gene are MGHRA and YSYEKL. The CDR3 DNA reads TGCGCCAGCAGCCCTAACTCCGGACAGGGGGCACTTAAGGACTACGAGCAGTACTTC. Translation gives CASSPNSGQGALKDYEQYF.

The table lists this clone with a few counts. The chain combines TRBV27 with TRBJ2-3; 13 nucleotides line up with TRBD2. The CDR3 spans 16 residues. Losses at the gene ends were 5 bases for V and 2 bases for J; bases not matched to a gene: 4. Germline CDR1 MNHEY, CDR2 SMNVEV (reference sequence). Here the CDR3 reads CASSTGTSGVTDTQYF. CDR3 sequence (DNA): TGTGCCAGCAGTACCGGGACTAGCGGGGTCACAGATACGCAGTATTTT.

CDR3 in DNA: TGTGCCACCATGACGTCAACAGGGGGCAACACCGGGGAGCTGTTTTTT. Translated: CATMTSTGGNTGELFF. The rearrangement uses TRBV24-1 and TRBJ2-2, with 9 bases fitting TRBD1. Germline loops: CDR1 KGHDR, CDR2 SFDVKD. The V gene end was trimmed by 8 bases and the J gene end by 2 bases; junction bases not matched to a gene: 8. The CDR3 consists of 16 residues.